The clone carrying this T cell receptor (beta chain) was counted between two and nine times. Its antigen is not known. These data belong to a study of vaccination and CD4 T cells after COVID-19. With the Oncomine TCR Beta short-read assay, DNA from cultured CD4+ T cells was sequenced. Each CDR3 protein is one row after TCRdb ran MiXCR on the PCR reads. Of roughly 19,000 distinct CDR3 sequences listed, around 56% were seen once; the top ten hold 6.6%. Treatment noted: roughly nine-day PBMC culture with coronavirus spike peptide pools or control peptides (ViraFEST assay). Sequenced material: CD4+ T cells from blood, cultured in vitro, taken before SARS-CoV-2 vaccination. The sequence was obtained from a human donor who had recovered from COVID-19.

Here the CDR3 DNA reads TGCGCCAGCAGTTCCCGGAGCGGGGCTAACTATGGCTACACCTTC. Translated: CASSSRSGANYGYTF. The chain links TRBV5-1 to TRBJ1-2, with no clear D. CDR3 length: 15 amino acids. V shed 5 bases and J shed 0 bases, with 14 bases lying between them. Germline CDR1 reads SGHRS; CDR2 reads YFSETQ. Supplemented by reference TRBV5-1 and TRBJ1-2, the full variable domain reads KAGVTQTPRYLIKTRGQQVTLSCSPISGHRSVSWYQQTPGQGLQFLFEYFSETQRNKGNFPGRFSGRQFSNSRSEMNVSTLELGDSALYLCASSSRSGANYGYTFGSGTRLTVV.